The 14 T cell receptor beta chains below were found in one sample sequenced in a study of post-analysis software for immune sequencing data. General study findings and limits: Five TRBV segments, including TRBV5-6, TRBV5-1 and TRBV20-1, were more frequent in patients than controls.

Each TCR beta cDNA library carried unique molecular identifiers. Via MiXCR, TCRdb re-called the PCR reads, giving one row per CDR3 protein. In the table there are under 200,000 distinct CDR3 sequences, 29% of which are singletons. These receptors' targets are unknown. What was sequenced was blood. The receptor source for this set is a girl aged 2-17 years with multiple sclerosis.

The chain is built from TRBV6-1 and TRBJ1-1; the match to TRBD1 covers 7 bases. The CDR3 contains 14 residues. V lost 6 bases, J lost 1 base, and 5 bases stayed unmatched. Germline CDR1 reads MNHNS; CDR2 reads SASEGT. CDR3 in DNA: TGTGCCAGCAGGCTGGGACAGACGAACACTGAAGCTTTCTTT. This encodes CASRLGQTNTEAFF.

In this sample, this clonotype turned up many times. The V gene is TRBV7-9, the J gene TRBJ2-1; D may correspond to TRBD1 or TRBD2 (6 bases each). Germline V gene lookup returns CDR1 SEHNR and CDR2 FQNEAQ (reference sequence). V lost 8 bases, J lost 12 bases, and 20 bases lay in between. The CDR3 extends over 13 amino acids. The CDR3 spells CASLGGQPVGQFF. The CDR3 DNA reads TGTGCCAGCCTCGGGGGCCAACCCGTTGGGCAGTTCTTC.

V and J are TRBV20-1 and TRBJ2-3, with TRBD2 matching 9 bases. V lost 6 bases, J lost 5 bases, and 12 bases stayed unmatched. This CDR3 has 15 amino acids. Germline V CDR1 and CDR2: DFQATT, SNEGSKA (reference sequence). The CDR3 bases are TGCAGTGCGCGGGGGGGTTGGGGCCGGGGAGATACGCAGTATTTT. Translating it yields CSARGGWGRGDTQYF.

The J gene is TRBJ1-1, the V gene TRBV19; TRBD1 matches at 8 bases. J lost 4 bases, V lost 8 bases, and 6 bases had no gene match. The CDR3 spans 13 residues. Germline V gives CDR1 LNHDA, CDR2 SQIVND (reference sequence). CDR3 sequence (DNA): TGTGCCAGTGGAACAGGGGGTAGCACTGAAGCTTTCTTT. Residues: CASGTGGSTEAFF.

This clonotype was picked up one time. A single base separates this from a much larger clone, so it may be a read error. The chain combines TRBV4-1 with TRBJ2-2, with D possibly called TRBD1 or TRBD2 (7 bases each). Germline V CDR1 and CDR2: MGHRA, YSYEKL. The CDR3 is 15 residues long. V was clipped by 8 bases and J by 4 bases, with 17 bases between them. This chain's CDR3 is CASGRGDSLTGELFF. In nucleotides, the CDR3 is TGCGCCAGCGGCCGGGGGGACAGTCTCACCGGGGAGCTGTTTTTT.

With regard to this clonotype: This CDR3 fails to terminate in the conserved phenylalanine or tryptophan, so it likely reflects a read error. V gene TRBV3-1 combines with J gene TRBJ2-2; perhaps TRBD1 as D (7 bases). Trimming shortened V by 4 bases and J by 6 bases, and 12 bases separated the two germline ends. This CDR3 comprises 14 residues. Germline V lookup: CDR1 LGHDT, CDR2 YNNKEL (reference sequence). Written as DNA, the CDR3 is TGTGCCAGCAGCCGGCCAGGGGGGTCCGGGGAGCTGTTTGTT. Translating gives CASSRPGGSGELFV.

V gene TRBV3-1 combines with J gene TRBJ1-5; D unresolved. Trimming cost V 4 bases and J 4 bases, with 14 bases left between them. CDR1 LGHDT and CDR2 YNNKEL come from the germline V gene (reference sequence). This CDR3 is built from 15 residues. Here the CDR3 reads CASSPPYMRNQPQHF. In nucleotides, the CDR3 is TGTGCCAGCAGCCCCCCCTATATGAGGAATCAGCCCCAGCATTTT.

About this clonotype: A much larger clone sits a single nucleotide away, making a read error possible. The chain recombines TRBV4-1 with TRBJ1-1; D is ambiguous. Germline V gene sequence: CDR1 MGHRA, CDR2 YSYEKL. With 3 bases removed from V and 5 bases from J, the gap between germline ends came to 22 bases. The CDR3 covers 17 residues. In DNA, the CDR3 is TGCGCCAGCAGCCAGAACTCTGGCGGGTACGCGGGGACTGAAGCTTTCTTT. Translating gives CASSQNSGGYAGTEAFF.

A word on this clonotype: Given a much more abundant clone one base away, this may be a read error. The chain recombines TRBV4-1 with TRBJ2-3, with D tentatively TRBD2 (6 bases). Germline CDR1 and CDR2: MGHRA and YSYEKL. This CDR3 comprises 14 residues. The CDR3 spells CASGHGREGDTQYF. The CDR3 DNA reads TGCGCCAGCGGCCATGGGCGGGAAGGGGATACGCAGTATTTT.

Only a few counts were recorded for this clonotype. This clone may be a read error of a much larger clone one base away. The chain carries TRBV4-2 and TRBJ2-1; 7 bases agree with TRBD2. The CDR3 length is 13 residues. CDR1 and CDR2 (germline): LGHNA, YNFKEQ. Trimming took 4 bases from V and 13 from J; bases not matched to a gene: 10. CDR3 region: CASSLSSGETQFF. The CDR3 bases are TGTGCCAGCAGCCTGTCTAGCGGTGAGACCCAGTTCTTC.

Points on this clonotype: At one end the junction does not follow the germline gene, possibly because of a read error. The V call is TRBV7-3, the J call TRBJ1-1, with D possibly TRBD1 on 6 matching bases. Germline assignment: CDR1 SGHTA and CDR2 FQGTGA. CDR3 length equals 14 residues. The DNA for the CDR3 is TGTGCCAACAGCGCCGGGACACTAAACACTGAAGCTTTCTTT. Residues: CANSAGTLNTEAFF.

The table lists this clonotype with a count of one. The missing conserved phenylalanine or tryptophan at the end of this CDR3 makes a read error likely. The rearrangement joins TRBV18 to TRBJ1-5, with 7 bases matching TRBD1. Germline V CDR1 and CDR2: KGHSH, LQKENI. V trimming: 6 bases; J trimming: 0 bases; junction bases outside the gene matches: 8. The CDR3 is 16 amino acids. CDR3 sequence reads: CASSLQGPNSNQPQHL. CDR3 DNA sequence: TGTGCCAGCTCGCTACAGGGGCCGAATAGCAATCAGCCCCAGCATTTG.

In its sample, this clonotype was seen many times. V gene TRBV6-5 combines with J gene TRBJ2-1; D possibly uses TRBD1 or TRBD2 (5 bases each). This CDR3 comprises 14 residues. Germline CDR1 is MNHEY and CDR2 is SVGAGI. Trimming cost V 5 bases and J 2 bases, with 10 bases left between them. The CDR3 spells CASSRDPTYNEQFF. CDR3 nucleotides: TGTGCCAGCAGTCGGGACCCCACCTACAATGAGCAGTTCTTC.

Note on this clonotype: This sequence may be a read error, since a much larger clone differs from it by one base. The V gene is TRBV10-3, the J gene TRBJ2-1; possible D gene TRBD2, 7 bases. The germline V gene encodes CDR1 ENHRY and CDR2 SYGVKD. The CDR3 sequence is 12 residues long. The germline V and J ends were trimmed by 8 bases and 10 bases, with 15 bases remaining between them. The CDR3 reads CAIGGASYEQFF. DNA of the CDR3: TGTGCCATCGGGGGGGCCTCCTACGAGCAGTTCTTC.